The 17 T cell receptor beta chains reported below all come from one sample, sequenced in a study of cytomegalovirus exposure and HLA in healthy donors. Primers for the PCR totalled 60 Vbeta and 13 Jbeta. Produced via immunoSEQ multiplex PCR; TCRdb's table is partial and in-frame only. The top ten clones hold roughly 6% of a sample with under 45,000 clones, 75% to 85% of them seen once. Sequencing input: PBMCs. These receptors were obtained from a male donor in good health and CMV-seronegative.

Turning to this clone: The sample carries other DNA sequences with the same CDR3. The chain joins TRBV2 to TRBJ2-5, with 12 bases aligning to TRBD2. This CDR3 has 16 amino acids. Germline-derived CDR1 and CDR2 are SNHLY and FYNNEI. With 1 base clipped from V and 5 bases from J, the junction kept 5 bases outside the gene matches. The CDR3 sequence is CASSEGLAGGRETQYF. The CDR3 nucleotides are TGTGCCAGCAGTGAAGGGCTAGCGGGGGGGCGGGAGACCCAGTACTTC.

CDR3 loop: CASSEQGPVYGYTF. For the CDR3, the DNA is TGTGCCAGCAGTGAACAGGGGCCCGTTTATGGCTACACCTTC. The chain is built from TRBV2 and TRBJ1-2; tentatively, D is TRBD1 (6 bases). This CDR3 contains 14 residues. Trimming shortened V by 2 bases and J by 5 bases, and 12 bases separated the two germline ends. The germline gives CDR1 SNHLY, CDR2 FYNNEI.

Notes on this clone: The conserved final phenylalanine or tryptophan is absent from the CDR3, which likely points to a read error. The chain recombines TRBV5-4 with TRBJ1-6; D is uncertain. Trimming shortened V by 4 bases and J by 9 bases, and 8 bases separated the two germline ends. The germline V gene encodes CDR1 SGHNT and CDR2 YYREEE (reference sequence). CDR3 length: 12 residues. CDR3 sequence reads: CASSPGSSPLHL. CDR3 DNA: TGTGCCAGCAGCCCGGGGTCTTCACCCCTCCACCTT.

The rearrangement links TRBV5-6 to TRBJ1-1; 7 positions match TRBD1. CDR3 length: 14 amino acids. The germline CDR1 and CDR2 sequences are SGHDT and YYEEEE. The V segment lost 4 bases and the J segment 4 bases; nucleotides outside the gene matches: 7. This CDR3 reads CASSQEQGITEAFF. CDR3 bases: TGTGCCAGCAGCCAAGAACAGGGGATCACTGAAGCTTTCTTT.

V and J are TRBV7-6 and TRBJ2-1; perhaps TRBD1 as D (6 bases). Germline CDR1 is SGHVS and CDR2 is FNYEAQ. The CDR3 has 15 amino acids. V lost 1 base, J lost 5 bases, and 12 bases lay in between. CDR3: CASSLGSGHNNEQFF. Here the CDR3 DNA reads TGTGCCAGCAGCTTAGGGTCGGGACATAACAATGAGCAGTTCTTC.

The J gene is TRBJ1-2, the V gene TRBV29-1; tentative D call: TRBD1 (5 bases). Trimming pared 0 bases from V and 8 bases from J, leaving 16 bases between. This CDR3 has 14 residues. Germline V gives CDR1 SQVTM, CDR2 ANQGSEA. DNA for the CDR3: TGCAGCGTTGAAGACAACCGGAGGGGACGGGGCTACACCTTC. As protein: CSVEDNRRGRGYTF.

The chain couples TRBV19 to TRBJ2-7, with a possible D match to TRBD2 (5 bases). Germline-derived CDR1 and CDR2 are LNHDA and SQIVND (reference sequence). Trimming removed 2 bases at V and 4 bases at J, with 9 bases between. The length of the CDR3 is 13 residues. The CDR3 here is CASSIKSGYEQYF. In nucleotides, the CDR3 is TGTGCCAGTAGTATAAAGAGCGGATACGAGCAGTACTTC.

The chain joins TRBV6-5 to TRBJ1-4; 10 bases map to TRBD1. The CDR3 is made up of 15 amino acids. The J segment lost 8 bases and the V segment lost 5 bases, leaving 8 bases of the junction unmatched. Per germline, CDR1 MNHEY and CDR2 SVGAGI. In DNA, the CDR3 is TGTGCCAGCAGTCGTACGGGACAGGGGATAGAAAAACTGTTTTTT. This gives the protein CASSRTGQGIEKLFF.

This chain connects TRBV5-1 to TRBJ2-7, with 7 bases fitting TRBD1. The CDR3 covers 14 residues. Per germline, CDR1 SGHRS and CDR2 YFSETQ. The trim removed 4 bases at V and 5 bases at J, leaving 9 bases unmatched. CDR3 region: CASSTHTGDHEQYF. The CDR3, as DNA: TGCGCCAGCAGCACTCATACAGGGGACCACGAGCAGTACTTC.

The CDR3 is CASSQEALTDANYGYTF. The CDR3 coding sequence is TGCGCCAGCAGCCAAGAGGCCCTGACAGACGCTAACTATGGCTACACCTTC. The chain recombines TRBV4-1 with TRBJ1-2; weak D call: TRBD1 (5 bases). V was pared by 0 bases and J by 0 bases, with 14 bases between. CDR1 is MGHRA, CDR2 YSYEKL, per germline. The CDR3 is 17 residues long.

The CDR3 here is CASSLSQGAGAFF. The CDR3 region has the DNA TGTGCCAGCAGTTTATCCCAGGGGGCTGGTGCTTTCTTT. The chain combines TRBV28 with TRBJ1-1, with 8 positions matching TRBD1. V was clipped by 1 base and J by 11 bases; unmatched bases: 6. From germline, CDR1 is MDHEN and CDR2 SYDVKM. This CDR3 spans 13 amino acids.

The gene calls are TRBV5-4 and TRBJ2-3; 8 nucleotides align to TRBD1. The CDR3 is 16 amino acids. V lost 2 bases to trimming and J lost 3 bases; unmatched junction nucleotides: 8. Germline V gene sequence: CDR1 SGHNT, CDR2 YYREEE (reference sequence). In DNA, the CDR3 is TGTGCCAGCAGCTTACCGGACAGGGCTTTAACAGATACGCAGTATTTT. Translated: CASSLPDRALTDTQYF.

This clone was found a few times. The chain has TRBV7-9 and TRBJ1-1; D is perhaps TRBD1 (5 bases). Germline V CDR1 and CDR2: SEHNR, FQNEAQ (reference sequence). With 5 bases removed from V and 3 bases from J, the gap between germline ends came to 10 bases. CDR3 length equals 13 residues. The CDR3 DNA follows: TGTGCCAGCAGCGAGGGAGGGGACACTGAAGCTTTCTTT. Its translation: CASSEGGDTEAFF. Combining the CDR3 with reference TRBV7-9 and TRBJ1-1 gives the whole variable domain DTGVSQNPRHKITKRGQNVTFRCDPISEHNRLYWYRQTLGQGPEFLTYFQNEAQLEKSRLLSDRFSAERPKGSFSTLEIQRTEQGDSAMYLCASSEGGDTEAFFGQGTRLTVV.

The CDR3 DNA reads TGTGCCACCAGCAGAGAAGGCGGCTACGAGCAGTACTTC. It yields the protein CATSREGGYEQYF. The rearrangement uses TRBV15 and TRBJ2-7; no definite D call. The CDR3 has 13 amino acids. Germline V gives CDR1 LNHNV, CDR2 YYDKDF (reference sequence). Deletions cut 0 bases from V and 3 bases from J, with 6 bases between.

This sequence joins TRBV28 and TRBJ2-7; TRBD1 matches 9 bases. V dropped 2 bases and J dropped 5; count of bases not matched to a gene: 7. In germline, CDR1 is MDHEN, CDR2 SYDVKM. The CDR3 is 15 amino acids. The CDR3 reads CASSLRRQGVHEQYF. CDR3 nucleotide sequence: TGTGCCAGCAGTTTAAGGAGACAGGGGGTCCACGAGCAGTACTTC.

J is TRBJ2-1 and V is TRBV5-1, with D possibly TRBD1 on 6 matching bases. CDR1 is SGHRS, CDR2 YFSETQ, per germline. The CDR3 is 13 residues long. Trimming shortened V by 4 bases and J by 6 bases, and 11 bases separated the two germline ends. The CDR3 here is CASSNGQLNEQFF. The DNA for the CDR3 is TGCGCCAGCAGCAACGGACAGCTCAATGAGCAGTTCTTC.

The V and J genes are TRBV23-1 and TRBJ1-2; 9 bases map to TRBD1. TRBV23-1 has ORF status, its function being uncertain. V lost 4 bases and J lost 6; bases outside the gene matches: 0. The CDR3 covers 12 residues. The CDR3 loop reads CASSRDRDGYTF. The CDR3 DNA sequence: TGCGCCAGCAGTCGGGACAGGGATGGCTACACCTTC.